This T cell receptor (beta chain) was sequenced during a study of beta chain features in type 1 diabetes. There are a few counts of this clone. Its specificity is not known. All of the isolated RNA was reverse transcribed, so expressed TCRB transcripts were sequenced. The method was immunoSEQ multiplex PCR; TCRdb's version includes in-frame clones alone and lacks a portion of them. Of 400,000 or so clones listed, over 8.5% are singletons. CDR3 length equals 13 residues. Germline CDR1 SNHLY, CDR2 FYNNEI. The V end lost 7 bases, the J end lost 1 base, and 10 bases lay between the germline ends. Study observations and caveats: Insertions were fewer and deletions more numerous at VDJ junctions in type 1 diabetes patients. A moderate, significant TCRB CDR3 shortening appeared in type 1 diabetes across four CD4+ subsets.

The chain joins TRBV2 to TRBJ1-1; the D is unclear. Sample: central memory CD4+ T cells from blood. The sequence was collected from a man aged 25 to 40 with type 1 diabetes. CDR3 sequence reads: CASKKETNTEAFF. CDR3 bases: TGTGCCAGCAAAAAAGAGACGAACACTGAAGCTTTCTTT.